One sample yielded the 5 T cell receptor beta chains listed below, sequenced in a study of T cell repertoires in cytomegalovirus infection. TCRdb itself ran the reads through MiXCR, one entry per CDR3 protein. The sample consists of 250,000 to 300,000 distinct CDR3 sequences, under 25% of them appearing once. These TCRs' antigens remain unknown. The input for sequencing was cultured PBMCs, taken from culture after CMV antigen stimulation. The receptors derive from a human donor in good health (CMV status not recorded). Some clones in this sample may be carry-over from other donors' samples.

This chain joins TRBV15 and TRBJ2-1; 9 bases align to TRBD2. CDR3 length equals 15 residues. J gave up 7 bases and V 0 bases, and 4 bases lay outside the gene matches. Germline lookup yields CDR1 LNHNV and CDR2 YYDKDF (reference sequence). Here the CDR3 DNA reads TGTGCCACCAGCAGAGATCGGCTAGCGGGGAATGAGCAGTTCTTC. Encoded protein: CATSRDRLAGNEQFF.

This clonotype was observed a few times. The chain carries TRBV5-6 and TRBJ2-1; D perhaps matches TRBD1 (6 bases). Trimming removed 3 bases at V and 15 bases at J, with 16 bases between. This CDR3 has 12 residues. Germline-derived CDR1 and CDR2 are SGHDT and YYEEEE. CDR3 DNA sequence: TGTGCCAGCAGCTCCAGGGGCTATCCCCCGTTCTTC. It is translated as CASSSRGYPPFF.

The chain carries TRBV10-3 and TRBJ2-7, with D perhaps TRBD2 (6 bases). The CDR3 is 13 residues long. In germline, CDR1 is ENHRY, CDR2 SYGVKD. V was clipped by 5 bases and J by 1 base, with 9 bases between them. CDR3 amino acids: CAISSGLSYEQYV. Here the CDR3 DNA reads TGTGCCATCAGTTCGGGACTGTCCTACGAGCAGTACGTC.

This rearrangement joins TRBV9 to TRBJ2-5; D gene unclear. Germline assignment: CDR1 SGDLS and CDR2 YYNGEE. The CDR3 has 15 residues. Deletions cut 1 base from V and 5 bases from J, with 15 bases between. In DNA form, the CDR3 reads TGTGCCAGCAGCGTACGTTCCTCTTCTGGCGAGACCCAGTACTTC. It yields the protein CASSVRSSSGETQYF.

This clonotype was seen only a few times. The chain links TRBV20-1 to TRBJ1-4; D is possibly TRBD1 (5 bases). Germline V CDR1 and CDR2: DFQATT, SNEGSKA (reference sequence). Trimming pared 2 bases from V and 3 bases from J, leaving 7 bases between. The CDR3 consists of 13 residues. CDR3 DNA: TGCAGTGCTAGAACGACAGCTAATGAAAAACTGTTTTTT. This encodes CSARTTANEKLFF.